Detailed here is one TCR beta chain. From the 5' RACE reads, TCRdb called clonotypes with MiXCR, one entry per CDR3 protein. Of approximately 700,000 distinct CDR3 sequences listed, 15% to 20% are singletons. The trim removed 1 base at V and 10 bases at J, leaving 2 bases unmatched. The CDR3 is made up of 15 amino acids. The sample is drawn from a study of identical twins. The sample was also reused in another study, on T cells expressing NK-cell markers.

This rearrangement joins TRBV12-3 or TRBV12-4 to TRBJ2-1; 15 bases align to TRBD2. Sequencing input: PBMCs. The receptor was isolated from a woman aged 18-30 years in good health. CDR3 nucleotide sequence: TGTGCCAGCAGTTTAGTGGGACTAGCGGGAGGAGAGCAGTTCTTC. It encodes CASSLVGLAGGEQFF.